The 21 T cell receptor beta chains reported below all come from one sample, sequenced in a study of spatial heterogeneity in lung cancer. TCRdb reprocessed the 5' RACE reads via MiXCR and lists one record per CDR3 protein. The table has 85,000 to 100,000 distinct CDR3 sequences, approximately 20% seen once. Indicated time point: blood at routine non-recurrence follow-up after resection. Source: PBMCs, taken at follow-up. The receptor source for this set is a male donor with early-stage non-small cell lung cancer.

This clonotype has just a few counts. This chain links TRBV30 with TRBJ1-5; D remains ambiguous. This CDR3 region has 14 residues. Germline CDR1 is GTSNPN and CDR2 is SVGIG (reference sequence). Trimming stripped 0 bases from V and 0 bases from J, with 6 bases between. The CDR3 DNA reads TGTGCCTGGAGTGTACTCCATAGCAATCAGCCCCAGCATTTT. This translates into CAWSVLHSNQPQHF.

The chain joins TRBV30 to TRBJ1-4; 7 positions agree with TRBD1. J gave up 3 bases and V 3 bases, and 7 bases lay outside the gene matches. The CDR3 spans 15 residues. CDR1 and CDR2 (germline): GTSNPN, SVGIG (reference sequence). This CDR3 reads CAWSRDRVANEKLFF. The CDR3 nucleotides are TGTGCCTGGAGCCGCGACAGGGTTGCTAATGAAAAACTGTTTTTT. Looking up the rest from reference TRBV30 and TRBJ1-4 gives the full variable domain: SQTIHQWPATLVQPVGSPLSLECTVEGTSNPNLYWYRQAAGRGLQLLFYSVGIGQISSEVPQNLSASRPQDRQFILSSKKLLLSDSGFYLCAWSRDRVANEKLFFGSGTQLSVL.

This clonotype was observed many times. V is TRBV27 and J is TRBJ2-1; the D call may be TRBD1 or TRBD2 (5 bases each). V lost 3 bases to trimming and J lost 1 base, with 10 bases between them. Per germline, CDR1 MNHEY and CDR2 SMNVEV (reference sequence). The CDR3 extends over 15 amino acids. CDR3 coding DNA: TGTGCCAGCAGTTTTTCAGGGAGTTCCTACAATGAGCAGTTCTTC. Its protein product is CASSFSGSSYNEQFF.

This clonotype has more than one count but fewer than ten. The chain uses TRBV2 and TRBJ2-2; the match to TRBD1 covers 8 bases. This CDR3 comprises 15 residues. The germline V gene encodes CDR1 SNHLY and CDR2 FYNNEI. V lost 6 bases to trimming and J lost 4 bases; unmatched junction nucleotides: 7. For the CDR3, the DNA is TGTGCCAGCAGAGAGACAGGGGCGGGCACCGGGGAGCTGTTTTTT. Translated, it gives CASRETGAGTGELFF.

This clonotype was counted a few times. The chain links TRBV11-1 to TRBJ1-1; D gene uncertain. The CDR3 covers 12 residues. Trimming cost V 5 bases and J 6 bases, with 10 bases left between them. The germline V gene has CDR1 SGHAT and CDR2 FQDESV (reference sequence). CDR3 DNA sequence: TGTGCCAGCAGCCTAAAGGTCTCTGAAGCTTTCTTT. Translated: CASSLKVSEAFF.

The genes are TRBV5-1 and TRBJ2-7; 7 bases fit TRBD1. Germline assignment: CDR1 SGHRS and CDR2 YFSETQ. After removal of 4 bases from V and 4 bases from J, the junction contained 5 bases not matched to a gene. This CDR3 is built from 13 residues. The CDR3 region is CASSVIQGYEQYF. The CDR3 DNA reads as TGCGCCAGCAGCGTCATACAGGGGTACGAGCAGTACTTC.

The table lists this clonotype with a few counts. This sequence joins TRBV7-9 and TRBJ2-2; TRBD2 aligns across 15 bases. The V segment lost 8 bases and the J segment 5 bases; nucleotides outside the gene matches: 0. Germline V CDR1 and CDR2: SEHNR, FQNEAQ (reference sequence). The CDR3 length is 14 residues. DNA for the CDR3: TGTGCCAGCGGGACTAGCGGGGGGACCGGGGAGCTGTTTTTT. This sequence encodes CASGTSGGTGELFF.

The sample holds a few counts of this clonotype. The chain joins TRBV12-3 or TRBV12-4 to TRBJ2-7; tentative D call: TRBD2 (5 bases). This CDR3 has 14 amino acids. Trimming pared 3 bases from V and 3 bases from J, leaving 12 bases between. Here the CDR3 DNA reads TGTGCCAGCAGTTTTTTGAGGGCGGGCTACGAGCAGTACTTC. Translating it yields CASSFLRAGYEQYF.

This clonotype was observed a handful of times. CDR3 sequence (DNA): TGTGCCAGCAGCCTGAGGACAGCAAAAGAGACCCAGTACTTC. This encodes CASSLRTAKETQYF. V is TRBV3-1 and J is TRBJ2-5; TRBD1 might be the D (6 bases). The CDR3 spans 14 residues. The germline V gene encodes CDR1 LGHDT and CDR2 YNNKEL (reference sequence). Trimming took 4 bases from V and 3 from J, leaving 12 bases between them.

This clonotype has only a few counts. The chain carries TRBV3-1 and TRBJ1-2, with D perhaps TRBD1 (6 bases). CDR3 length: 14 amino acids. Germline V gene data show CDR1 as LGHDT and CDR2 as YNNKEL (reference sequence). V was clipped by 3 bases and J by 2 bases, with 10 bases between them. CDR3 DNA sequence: TGTGCCAGCAGCCACAGGGGTACAAACTATGGCTACACCTTC. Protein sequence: CASSHRGTNYGYTF.

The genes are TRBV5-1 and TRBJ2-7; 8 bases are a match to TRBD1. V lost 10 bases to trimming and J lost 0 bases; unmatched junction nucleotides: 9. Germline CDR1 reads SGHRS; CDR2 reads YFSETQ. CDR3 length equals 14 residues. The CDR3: CASRTGTSSYEQYV. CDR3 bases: TGCGCCTCACGGACAGGGACAAGCTCCTACGAGCAGTACGTC.

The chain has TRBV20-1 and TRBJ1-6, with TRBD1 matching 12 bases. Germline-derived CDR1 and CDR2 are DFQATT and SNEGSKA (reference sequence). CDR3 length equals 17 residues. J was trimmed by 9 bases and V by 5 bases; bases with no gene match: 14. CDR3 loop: CSAQRLGQGARSSPLHF. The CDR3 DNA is TGCAGTGCTCAGCGACTGGGACAGGGGGCCCGTAGTTCACCCCTCCACTTT.

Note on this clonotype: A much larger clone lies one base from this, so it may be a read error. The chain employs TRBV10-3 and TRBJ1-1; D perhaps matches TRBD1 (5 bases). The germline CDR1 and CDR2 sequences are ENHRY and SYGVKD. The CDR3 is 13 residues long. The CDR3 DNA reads TGTGCCATCGGTGAGCAGGGACGAACTGAAGCTTTCTTT. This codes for CAIGEQGRTEAFF.

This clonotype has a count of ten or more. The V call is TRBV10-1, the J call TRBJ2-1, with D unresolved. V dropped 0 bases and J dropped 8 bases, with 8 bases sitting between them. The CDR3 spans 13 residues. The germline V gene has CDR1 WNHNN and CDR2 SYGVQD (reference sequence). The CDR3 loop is CASSESTGDEQFF. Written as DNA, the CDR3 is TGCGCCAGCAGTGAGTCCACTGGCGATGAGCAGTTCTTC.

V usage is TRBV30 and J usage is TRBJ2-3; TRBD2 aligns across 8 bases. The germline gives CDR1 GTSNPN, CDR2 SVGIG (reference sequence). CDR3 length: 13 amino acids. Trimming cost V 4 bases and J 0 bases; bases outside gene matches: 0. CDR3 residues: CAWTSGSTDTQYF. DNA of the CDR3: TGTGCCTGGACTAGCGGGAGCACAGATACGCAGTATTTT.

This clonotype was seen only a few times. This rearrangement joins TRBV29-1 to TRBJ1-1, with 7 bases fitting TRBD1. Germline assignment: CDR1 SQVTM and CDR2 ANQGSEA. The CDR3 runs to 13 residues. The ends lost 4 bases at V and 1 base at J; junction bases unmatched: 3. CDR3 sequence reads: CSVAGQKNTEAFF. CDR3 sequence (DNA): TGCAGCGTTGCGGGACAGAAGAACACTGAAGCTTTCTTT.

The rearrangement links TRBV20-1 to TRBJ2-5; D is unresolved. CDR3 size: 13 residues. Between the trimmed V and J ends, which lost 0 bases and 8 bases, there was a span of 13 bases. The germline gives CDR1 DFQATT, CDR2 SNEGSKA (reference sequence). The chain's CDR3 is CSARDGNPLTQYF. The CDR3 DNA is TGCAGTGCTAGAGATGGGAACCCGTTAACCCAGTACTTC.

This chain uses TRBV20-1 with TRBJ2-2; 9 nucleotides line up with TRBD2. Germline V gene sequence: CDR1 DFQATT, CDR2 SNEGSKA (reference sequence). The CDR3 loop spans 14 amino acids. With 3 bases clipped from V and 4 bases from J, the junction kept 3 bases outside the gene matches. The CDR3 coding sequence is TGCAGTGCTAGTAGCGGGAGTCTCACCGGGGAGCTGTTTTTT. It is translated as CSASSGSLTGELFF.

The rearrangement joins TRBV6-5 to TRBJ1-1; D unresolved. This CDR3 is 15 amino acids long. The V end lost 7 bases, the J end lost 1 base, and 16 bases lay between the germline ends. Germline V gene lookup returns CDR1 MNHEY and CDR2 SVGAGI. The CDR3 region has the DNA TGTGCCAGCAACTTACGTAGGGCACAGAACACTGAAGCTTTCTTT. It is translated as CASNLRRAQNTEAFF.

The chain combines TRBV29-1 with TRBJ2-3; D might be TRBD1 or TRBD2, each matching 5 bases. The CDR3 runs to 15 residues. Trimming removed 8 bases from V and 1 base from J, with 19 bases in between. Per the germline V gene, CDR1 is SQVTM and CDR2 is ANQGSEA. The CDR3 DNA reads TGCAGCATCATTGTCCGGGGCCGCGGCACAGATACGCAGTATTTT. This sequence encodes CSIIVRGRGTDTQYF.

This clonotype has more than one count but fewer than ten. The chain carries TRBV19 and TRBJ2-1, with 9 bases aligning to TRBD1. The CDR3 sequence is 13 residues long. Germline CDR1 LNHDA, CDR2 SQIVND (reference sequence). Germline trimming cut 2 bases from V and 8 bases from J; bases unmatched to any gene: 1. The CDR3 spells CASSIRTGDEQFF. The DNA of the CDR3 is TGTGCCAGTAGTATAAGGACAGGGGATGAGCAGTTCTTC.